The 14 T cell receptor beta chains reported below all come from one sample, sequenced in a study of T cells in Graves' hyperthyroidism and ophthalmopathy. What was amplified from RNA transcripts were TCR beta CDR3 regions. With the HTBI primer set, the TCR CDR3 went through a first round of RT-PCR. TCRdb re-called the multiplex PCR reads through MiXCR, storing one row per CDR3 protein. This table holds approximately 420,000 distinct CDR3 sequences, about 15% found once. Sequencing was carried out using blood. The receptors were sampled from a woman under 40 with Graves' hyperthyroidism.

This clonotype was picked up a small number of times. The chain employs TRBV5-5 and TRBJ1-1, with no clear D. This CDR3 contains 14 residues. Looked up from germline, CDR1 is SGHKS and CDR2 is YYEKEE (reference sequence). Between the trimmed V and J ends, which lost 0 bases and 1 base, there was a span of 7 bases. The CDR3, as DNA: TGTGCCAGCAGCTTGGGGGTGCGGAACACTGAAGCTTTCTTT. Translated, it gives CASSLGVRNTEAFF. Variable domain in full (rest from reference TRBV5-5 and TRBJ1-1): DAGVTQSPTHLIKTRGQQVTLRCSPISGHKSVSWYQQVLGQGPQFIFQYYEKEERGRGNFPDRFSARQFPNYSSELNVNALLLGDSALYLCASSLGVRNTEAFFGQGTRLTVV.

This clonotype came up a few times. The CDR3 protein is CASRYGSQETQYF. The CDR3 nucleotides read TGTGCCAGCAGATATGGGTCGCAAGAGACCCAGTACTTC. This chain joins TRBV7-9 and TRBJ2-5, with D uncertain. Trimming removed 6 bases at V and 2 bases at J, with 10 bases between. Looked up from germline, CDR1 is SEHNR and CDR2 is FQNEAQ (reference sequence). The CDR3 runs to 13 residues.

Many counts were recorded for this clonotype. This chain joins TRBV20-1 and TRBJ2-1, with 13 positions matching TRBD2. The CDR3 is 17 residues long. Losses at the gene ends were 4 bases for V and 3 bases for J; bases not matched to a gene: 9. CDR1 and CDR2 from the germline V gene are DFQATT and SNEGSKA (reference sequence). This CDR3 reads CSATGLAGIFIYNEQFF. CDR3 coding DNA: TGCAGTGCTACGGGACTAGCGGGAATCTTCATCTACAATGAGCAGTTCTTC.

This clonotype came up many times. The V call is TRBV7-3, the J call TRBJ1-5, with D tentatively TRBD1 (6 bases). From germline, CDR1 is SGHTA and CDR2 FQGTGA. Trimming left V 5 bases short and J 5 bases short, with 16 bases between. The CDR3 runs 15 residues. The CDR3 DNA reads as TGTGCCAGCAGCGACGACAGGACAAGCGATCAGCCCCAGCATTTT. Translating gives CASSDDRTSDQPQHF.

This clonotype has at least ten counts. This sequence joins TRBV28 and TRBJ2-1; 11 nucleotides match TRBD2. Germline V CDR1 and CDR2: MDHEN, SYDVKM. The J segment lost 0 bases and the V segment lost 5 bases, leaving 12 bases of the junction unmatched. The CDR3 runs to 19 residues. The CDR3 loop reads CASSTLAGAPDGSYNEQFF. Here the CDR3 DNA reads TGTGCCAGCAGTACACTAGCGGGAGCGCCCGACGGCTCCTACAATGAGCAGTTCTTC.

This clonotype was picked up many times. This chain connects TRBV11-3 to TRBJ2-3; D is possibly TRBD1 (6 bases). This CDR3 region has 14 residues. Deletions cut 5 bases from V and 5 bases from J, with 14 bases between. Germline V lookup: CDR1 SGHNT, CDR2 YENEEA. The CDR3 DNA reads as TGTGCCAGCAGCCTCGGGACAAAGAAAGATACGCAGTATTTT. Its translation is CASSLGTKKDTQYF.

This clonotype was counted at least ten times. The J gene is TRBJ2-2, the V gene TRBV3-1, with D perhaps assigned TRBD1 or TRBD2 (5 bases each). V shed 4 bases and J shed 6 bases, with 9 bases lying between them. Looked up from germline, CDR1 is LGHDT and CDR2 is YNNKEL (reference sequence). There are 13 residues in the CDR3. The CDR3 loop reads CASSPGSPGELFF. CDR3 DNA: TGTGCCAGCAGCCCAGGGAGTCCCGGGGAGCTGTTTTTT.

This clonotype came up once. The chain links TRBV7-9 to TRBJ2-3; 10 positions agree with TRBD2. The V and J ends lost 2 bases and 4 bases, in that order; junction bases with no gene match: 6. The germline V gene encodes CDR1 SEHNR and CDR2 FQNEAQ (reference sequence). The CDR3 length is 16 residues. This CDR3 is CASSLLLAGAADTQYF. The DNA of the CDR3 is TGTGCCAGCAGCTTACTCCTAGCGGGAGCAGCAGATACGCAGTATTTT.

The CDR3 coding sequence is TGTGCCAGTAGTATGGCCCGGGAGGGCCCTGCAGATACGCAGTATTTT. Its translation is CASSMAREGPADTQYF. The gene calls are TRBV19 and TRBJ2-3, with TRBD2 matching 8 bases. Germline lookup yields CDR1 LNHDA and CDR2 SQIVND (reference sequence). The CDR3 length is 16 residues. Losses at the gene ends were 3 bases for V and 4 bases for J; bases not matched to a gene: 9.

This clonotype was counted many times. The CDR3 DNA reads as TGTGCCACCAGTGATTGGGACATCACCGGGGAGCTGTTTTTT. Amino acid sequence: CATSDWDITGELFF. The rearrangement links TRBV24-1 to TRBJ2-2; D may be TRBD1 (6 bases). Germline V gene data show CDR1 as KGHDR and CDR2 as SFDVKD. V dropped 2 bases and J dropped 4 bases, with 7 bases sitting between them. The CDR3 sequence is 14 residues long.

This clonotype has a handful of counts. The V call is TRBV6-6, the J call TRBJ2-1; 7 nucleotides align to TRBD2. Trimming took 2 bases from V and 6 from J; bases not matched to a gene: 4. The CDR3 loop spans 14 amino acids. Germline-derived CDR1 and CDR2 are MNHNY and SVGAGI (reference sequence). The DNA for the CDR3 is TGTGCCAGCAGTTACACGGGGGGACGCAATGAGCAGTTCTTC. It translates to CASSYTGGRNEQFF.

This clonotype was recorded at least ten times. V usage is TRBV6-1 and J usage is TRBJ1-5; D gene unclear. V was pared by 1 base and J by 3 bases, with 7 bases between. The CDR3 is made up of 14 amino acids. Germline loops: CDR1 MNHNS, CDR2 SASEGT. The CDR3 loop reads CASSEGQTNQPQHF. The DNA of the CDR3 is TGTGCCAGCAGTGAAGGCCAGACCAATCAGCCCCAGCATTTT.

This clonotype was detected many times. J is TRBJ2-5 and V is TRBV5-5; weak D call: TRBD2 (5 bases). The CDR3 sequence is 15 residues long. Germline CDR1 SGHKS, CDR2 YYEKEE (reference sequence). The ends were cut back, 4 bases at V and 4 bases at J, with 17 bases in the middle. The CDR3 region has the DNA TGTGCCAGCAGCCCAAGACTCAACCGGGGAGAGACCCAGTACTTC. Its protein is CASSPRLNRGETQYF. The entire variable domain, with the rest obtained from reference TRBV5-5 and TRBJ2-5, is as follows: DAGVTQSPTHLIKTRGQQVTLRCSPISGHKSVSWYQQVLGQGPQFIFQYYEKEERGRGNFPDRFSARQFPNYSSELNVNALLLGDSALYLCASSPRLNRGETQYFGPGTRLLVL.

The rearrangement links TRBV14 to TRBJ2-3; 8 bases are a match to TRBD2. The CDR3 length is 14 residues. The junction had 2 bases not matched to a gene; V was cut back by 4 bases and J by 2 bases. Germline lookup yields CDR1 SGHDN and CDR2 FVKESK. CDR3 bases: TGTGCCAGCAGCCGAGGACTAGCCACAGATACGCAGTATTTT. Translation: CASSRGLATDTQYF.